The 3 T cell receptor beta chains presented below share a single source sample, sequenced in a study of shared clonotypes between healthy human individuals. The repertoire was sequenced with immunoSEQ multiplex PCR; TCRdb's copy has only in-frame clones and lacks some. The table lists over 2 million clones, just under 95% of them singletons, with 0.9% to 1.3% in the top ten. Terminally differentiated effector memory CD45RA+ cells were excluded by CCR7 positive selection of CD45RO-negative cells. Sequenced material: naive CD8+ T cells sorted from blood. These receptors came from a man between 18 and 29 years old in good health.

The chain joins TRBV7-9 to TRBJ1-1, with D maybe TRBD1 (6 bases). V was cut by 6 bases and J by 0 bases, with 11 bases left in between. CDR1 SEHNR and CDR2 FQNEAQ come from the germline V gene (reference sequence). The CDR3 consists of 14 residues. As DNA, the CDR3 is TGTGCCAGCAGTGGGGGCAGGATGAACACTGAAGCTTTCTTT. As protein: CASSGGRMNTEAFF.

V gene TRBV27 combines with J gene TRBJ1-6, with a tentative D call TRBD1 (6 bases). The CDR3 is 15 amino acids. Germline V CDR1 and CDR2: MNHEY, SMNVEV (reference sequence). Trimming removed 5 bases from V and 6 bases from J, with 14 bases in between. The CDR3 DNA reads TGTGCCAGCAGTGCAACCGGGGGCAGTAATTCACCCCTCCACTTT. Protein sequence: CASSATGGSNSPLHF.

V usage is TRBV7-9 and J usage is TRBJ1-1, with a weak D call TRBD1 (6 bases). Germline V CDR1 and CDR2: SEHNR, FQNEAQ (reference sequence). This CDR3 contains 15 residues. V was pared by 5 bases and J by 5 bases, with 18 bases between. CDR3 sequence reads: CASSPIGQLRTEAFF. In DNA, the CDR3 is TGTGCCAGCAGCCCCATCGGACAGTTGCGGACTGAAGCTTTCTTT.